Following are 11 T cell receptor beta chains from one sample sequenced in a study of OX40 agonist ivuxolimab in advanced cancers. Sequencing used immunoSEQ multiplex PCR; TCRdb keeps in-frame clones, though not all of them. The table has more than 65,000 clones, 80% to 90% seen once. The specimen was CD4+ or CD8+ T cells sorted from blood, collected in a trial of the OX40 agonist ivuxolimab. Every receptor here comes from an adult with an advanced solid tumor such as melanoma, head and neck, liver or kidney cancer.

The chain joins TRBV6-1 to TRBJ1-5; D unclear. The CDR3 consists of 14 residues. V lost 2 bases and J 5 bases, leaving 10 bases between the germline ends. Looked up from germline, CDR1 is MNHNS and CDR2 is SASEGT. The DNA of the CDR3 is TGTGCCAGCAGTGAATATTGGATCGATCAGCCCCAGCATTTT. Residues: CASSEYWIDQPQHF.

The rearrangement links TRBV5-4 to TRBJ2-1; TRBD1 is a possible D gene (6 bases). CDR1 SGHNT and CDR2 YYREEE come from the germline V gene (reference sequence). Trimming cost V 3 bases and J 7 bases, with 20 bases left between them. CDR3 length equals 16 residues. This CDR3 reads CASSSPLNREGNEQFF. DNA of the CDR3: TGTGCCAGCAGCTCACCCCTCAACAGGGAAGGGAATGAGCAGTTCTTC. Based on the CDR3 plus reference TRBV5-4 and TRBJ2-1, the full variable domain is ETGVTQSPTHLIKTRGQQVTLRCSSQSGHNTVSWYQQALGQGPQFIFQYYREEENGRGNFPPRFSGLQFPNYSSELNVNALELDDSALYLCASSSPLNREGNEQFFGPGTRLTVL.

CDR3 bases: TGTGCCACCGAAACCCGGGACAAAATGAACACTGAAGCTTTCTTT. Translated: CATETRDKMNTEAFF. The chain links TRBV7-9 to TRBJ1-1, with D possibly being TRBD1 (6 bases). Germline V gene sequence: CDR1 SEHNR, CDR2 FQNEAQ (reference sequence). The CDR3 covers 15 residues. Trimming cost V 10 bases and J 0 bases, with 18 bases left between them.

The V call is TRBV6-5, the J call TRBJ1-2; the D is unclear. Germline assignment: CDR1 MNHEY and CDR2 SVGAGI. This CDR3 is 13 amino acids long. The V and J ends lost 2 bases and 3 bases respectively, with 7 bases between them. This CDR3 reads CASSYNGDYGYTF. The CDR3 DNA follows: TGTGCCAGCAGTTACAACGGGGACTATGGCTACACCTTC.

Only one count was recorded for this clone. Here the CDR3 reads CASSIGNTNQPQHF. For the CDR3, the DNA is TGTGCCAGTAGTATCGGTAACACTAATCAGCCCCAGCATTTT. The chain uses TRBV19 and TRBJ1-5, with unresolved D. Germline CDR1 and CDR2: LNHDA and SQIVND (reference sequence). Trimming took 3 bases from V and 4 from J, leaving 10 bases between them. This CDR3 contains 14 residues.

This chain uses TRBV5-1 with TRBJ1-1; tentative D call: TRBD1 (5 bases). V was trimmed by 2 bases and J by 7 bases, leaving 18 bases between them. The length of the CDR3 is 15 residues. Per the germline V gene, CDR1 is SGHRS and CDR2 is YFSETQ. For the CDR3, the DNA is TGCGCCAGCAGCTTACCTGGGGCAGGGCAGGTTGAAGCTTTCTTT. Amino acids: CASSLPGAGQVEAFF.

This rearrangement joins TRBV5-1 to TRBJ2-3, with unresolved D. The CDR3 extends over 14 amino acids. V was shortened by 0 bases and J by 4 bases, with 9 bases between the two germline ends. The germline V gene has CDR1 SGHRS and CDR2 YFSETQ. CDR3 coding DNA: TGCGCCAGCAGCTTGGCGCTGATTCCAGATACGCAGTATTTT. As protein: CASSLALIPDTQYF.

The chain uses TRBV2 and TRBJ1-4; D remains unclear. V dropped 4 bases and J dropped 8 bases, with 11 bases sitting between them. The V gene's germline CDR1 is SNHLY and CDR2 FYNNEI. The CDR3 runs 13 residues. CDR3 amino acids: CASSGGPQEKLFF. The DNA for the CDR3 is TGTGCCAGCAGTGGGGGTCCGCAGGAAAAACTGTTTTTT.

The chain carries TRBV5-8 and TRBJ2-5, with 14 bases identical to TRBD2. CDR3 size: 17 residues. Germline V lookup: CDR1 SGHTS, CDR2 YDEGEE. Trimming took 4 bases from V and 5 from J; bases not matched to a gene: 10. CDR3 coding DNA: TGTGCCAGCAGCCCGAGACTAGCGGGGGGGCCCTGGGAGACCCAGTACTTC. Translated: CASSPRLAGGPWETQYF.

This chain joins TRBV18 and TRBJ1-5; 9 nucleotides match TRBD1. V shed 8 bases and J 4 bases; nucleotides not matched to a gene: 9. In germline, CDR1 is KGHSH, CDR2 LQKENI. CDR3 length: 15 amino acids. The CDR3 sequence: CASSPTGTGNQPQHF. The DNA for the CDR3 is TGTGCCAGCAGCCCGACCGGGACAGGGAATCAGCCCCAGCATTTT.

The gene calls are TRBV7-9 and TRBJ1-2; D is perhaps TRBD1 (5 bases). Germline-derived CDR1 and CDR2 are SEHNR and FQNEAQ (reference sequence). V was cut by 5 bases and J by 1 base, with 20 bases left in between. There are 17 residues in the CDR3. In DNA form, the CDR3 reads TGTGCCAGCAGCGTCCTCGAGGGGACCCAGAATAACTATGGCTACACCTTC. It is translated as CASSVLEGTQNNYGYTF.